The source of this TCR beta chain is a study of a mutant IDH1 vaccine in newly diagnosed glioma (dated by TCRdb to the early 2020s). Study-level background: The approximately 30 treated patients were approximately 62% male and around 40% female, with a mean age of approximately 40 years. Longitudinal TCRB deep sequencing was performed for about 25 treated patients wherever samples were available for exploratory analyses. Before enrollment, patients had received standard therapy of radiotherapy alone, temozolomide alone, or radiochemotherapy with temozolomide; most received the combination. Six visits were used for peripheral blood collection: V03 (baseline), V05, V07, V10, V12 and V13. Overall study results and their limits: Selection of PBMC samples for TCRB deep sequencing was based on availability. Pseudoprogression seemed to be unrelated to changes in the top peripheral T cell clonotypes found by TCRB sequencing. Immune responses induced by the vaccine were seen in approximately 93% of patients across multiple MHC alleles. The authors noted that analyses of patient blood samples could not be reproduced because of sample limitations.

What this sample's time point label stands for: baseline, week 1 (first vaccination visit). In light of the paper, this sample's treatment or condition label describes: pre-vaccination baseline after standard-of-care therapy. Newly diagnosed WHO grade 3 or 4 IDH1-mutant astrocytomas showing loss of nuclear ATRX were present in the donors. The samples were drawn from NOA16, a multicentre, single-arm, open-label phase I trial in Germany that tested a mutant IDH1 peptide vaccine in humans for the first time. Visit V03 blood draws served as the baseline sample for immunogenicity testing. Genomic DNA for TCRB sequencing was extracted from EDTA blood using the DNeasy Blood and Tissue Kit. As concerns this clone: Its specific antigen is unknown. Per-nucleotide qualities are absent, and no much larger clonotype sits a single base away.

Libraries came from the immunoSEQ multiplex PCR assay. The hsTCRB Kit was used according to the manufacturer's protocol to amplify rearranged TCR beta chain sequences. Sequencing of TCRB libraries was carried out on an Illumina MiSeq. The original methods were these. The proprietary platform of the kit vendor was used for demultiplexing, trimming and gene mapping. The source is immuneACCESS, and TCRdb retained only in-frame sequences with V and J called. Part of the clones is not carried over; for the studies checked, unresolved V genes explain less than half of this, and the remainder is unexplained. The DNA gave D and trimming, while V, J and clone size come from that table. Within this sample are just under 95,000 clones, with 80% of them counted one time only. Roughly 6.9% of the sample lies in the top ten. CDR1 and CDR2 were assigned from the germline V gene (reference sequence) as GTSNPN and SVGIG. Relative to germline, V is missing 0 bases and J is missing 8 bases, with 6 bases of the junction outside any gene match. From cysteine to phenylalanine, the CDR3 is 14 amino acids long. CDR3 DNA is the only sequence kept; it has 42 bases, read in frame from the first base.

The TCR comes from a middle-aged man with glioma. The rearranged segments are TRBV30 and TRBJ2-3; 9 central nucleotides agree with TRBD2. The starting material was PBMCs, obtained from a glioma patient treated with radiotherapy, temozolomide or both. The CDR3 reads CAWSVGGGAGTQYF. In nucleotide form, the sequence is TGTGCCTGGAGTGTCGGCGGGGGGGCAGGTACGCAGTATTTT.